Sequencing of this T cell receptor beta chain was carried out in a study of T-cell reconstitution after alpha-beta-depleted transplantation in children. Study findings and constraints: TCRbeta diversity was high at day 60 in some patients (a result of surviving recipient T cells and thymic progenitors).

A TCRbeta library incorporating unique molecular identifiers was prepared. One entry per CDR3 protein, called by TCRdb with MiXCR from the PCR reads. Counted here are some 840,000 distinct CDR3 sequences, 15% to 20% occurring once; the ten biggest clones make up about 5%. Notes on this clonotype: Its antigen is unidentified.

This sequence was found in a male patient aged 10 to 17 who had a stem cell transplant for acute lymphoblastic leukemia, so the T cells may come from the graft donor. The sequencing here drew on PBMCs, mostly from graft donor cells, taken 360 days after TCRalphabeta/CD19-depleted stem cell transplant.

CDR3 loop: CASSQVSGRNQETQYF. The CDR3 nucleotides read TGCGCCAGCAGCCAAGTAAGCGGGCGAAACCAAGAGACCCAGTACTTC. The gene calls are TRBV4-1 and TRBJ2-5, with a possible D match to TRBD2 (6 bases). CDR3 length: 16 amino acids. Between the trimmed V and J ends, which lost 1 base and 0 bases, there was a span of 12 bases. CDR1 and CDR2 (germline): MGHRA, YSYEKL.